A single T cell receptor beta chain is shown here with its context. Antigen unknown. This record belongs to a study of type 1 regulatory T cells. The wider study: An in vitro protocol generated T-allo10, a Tr1-enriched, alloantigen-specific CD4 T cell product.

CDR1 is LGHDT, CDR2 YNNKEL, per germline (reference sequence). This CDR3 region has 14 residues. Deletions cut 4 bases from V and 1 base from J, with 9 bases between. TCRdb recomputed calls from the reads with MiXCR, one row per CDR3 protein. The sample carries 24,000 or so distinct CDR3 sequences, over 40% recorded once. This receptor was obtained from a human donor in good health. Material: cultured T cells, either the whole culture or a sorted T cell fraction (not recorded which). V is TRBV3-1 and J is TRBJ2-3; D may be TRBD1 (6 bases). CDR3 protein: CASSPRTGTDTQYF. CDR3 DNA: TGTGCCAGCAGCCCAAGGACAGGCACAGATACGCAGTATTTT.